This T cell receptor (beta chain) was identified in a study of CD8+ T cells in alopecia areata. About the study: The study gave treated patients oral tofacitinib at 5 to 10 mg twice daily. Findings and limits, study-wide: In lesional scalp, particularly from alopecia totalis/universalis, clonality was higher than in normal scalp.

As for this clone: The antigen remains undetermined.

CDR1 and CDR2 from the germline V gene are GTSNPN and SVGIG (reference sequence). This CDR3 has 14 amino acids. Trimming left V 5 bases short and J 0 bases short, with 12 bases between. RNA was extracted and reverse transcribed into cDNA as the sequencing template. Data came from immunoSEQ multiplex PCR; TCRdb stores just in-frame clones and leaves some out. Of more than 200,000 clones in the sample, 67% are singletons; the top ten hold 1% to 1.5%. The study team obtained lesional scalp punch biopsies and peripheral blood from alopecia areata patients. Sorting of PBMCs yielded the CD4+ and CD8+ T cells.

The material was CD4+ T cells sorted from blood, obtained at week 0. The rearrangement links TRBV30 to TRBJ2-3; the D is unclear. The sequence was obtained from a human donor with alopecia areata. CDR3 in DNA: TGTGCCTGGGCAGGTTCACCTAGCACAGATACGCAGTATTTT. This encodes CAWAGSPSTDTQYF.